The 16 T cell receptor beta chains below all came from one sample that was sequenced in a study of CD8 T cells in Susac syndrome. About 0.5 to 1 ug RNA was reverse transcribed with random hexamers. TCRdb ran MiXCR on the immunoSEQ multiplex PCR reads and lists one entry per CDR3 protein. This sample has roughly 110,000 distinct CDR3 sequences, with approximately 93% found just once. The source material was CD8+ T cells from PBMCs. The receptors originated from a human donor with Susac syndrome.

The chain joins TRBV20-1 to TRBJ1-5; 11 bases fit TRBD1. After removal of 4 bases from V and 6 bases from J, the junction contained 8 bases not matched to a gene. CDR3 size: 15 residues. Germline CDR1 and CDR2: DFQATT and SNEGSKA (reference sequence). Here the CDR3 DNA reads TGCAGTGCTATCTCCGGGACAGGGGGAAGTCAGCCCCAGCATTTT. This codes for CSAISGTGGSQPQHF.

The V call is TRBV5-4, the J call TRBJ1-1, with D uncertain. The length of the CDR3 is 13 residues. V lost 6 bases and J 3 bases, leaving 12 bases between the germline ends. CDR1 is SGHNT and CDR2 is YYREEE in the germline V gene (reference sequence). The CDR3, as DNA: TGTGCCAGCAACGAAGTAGGATACACTGAAGCTTTCTTT. Translated, it gives CASNEVGYTEAFF.

V gene TRBV12-3 or TRBV12-4 combines with J gene TRBJ1-2, with TRBD1 matching over 8 bases. There are 16 residues in the CDR3. The junction had 9 bases not matched to a gene; V was cut back by 2 bases and J by 4 bases. CDR3 nucleotide sequence: TGTGCCAGCAGTTTATCGGCTACAGGGGGTAGCTATGGCTACACCTTC. It specifies CASSLSATGGSYGYTF.

This rearrangement joins TRBV7-2 to TRBJ2-7; 7 bases line up with TRBD2. The J segment lost 4 bases and the V segment lost 3 bases, leaving 6 bases of the junction unmatched. Germline V CDR1 and CDR2: SGHTA, FQGNSA. The CDR3 runs to 14 residues. The CDR3 DNA sequence: TGTGCCAGCAGCTTCGCGGGGGTAGGGTACGAGCAGTACTTC. Protein product: CASSFAGVGYEQYF.

This CDR3 is CASSQRRDYGYTF. Written as DNA, the CDR3 is TGTGCCAGCAGCCAGCGTAGGGACTATGGCTACACCTTC. J is TRBJ1-2 and V is TRBV14, with D hard to call. CDR1 and CDR2 from the germline V gene are SGHDN and FVKESK. This CDR3 comprises 13 residues. The germline V and J ends were trimmed by 3 bases and 3 bases, with 8 bases remaining between them.

The chain has TRBV27 and TRBJ2-6, with D perhaps matching TRBD1 (5 bases). Trimming removed 0 bases at V and 0 bases at J, with 15 bases between. Germline loops: CDR1 MNHEY, CDR2 SMNVEV (reference sequence). The CDR3 totals 19 residues. This CDR3 is CASSLSSRNRLSGANVLTF. CDR3 DNA sequence: TGTGCCAGCAGTTTATCGAGTAGAAACAGGCTCTCTGGGGCCAACGTCCTGACTTTC. Drawing the rest from reference TRBV27 and TRBJ2-6, the complete variable domain is EAQVTQNPRYLITVTGKKLTVTCSQNMNHEYMSWYRQDPGLGLRQIYYSMNVEVTDKGDVPEGYKVSRKEKRNFPLILESPSPNQTSLYFCASSLSSRNRLSGANVLTFGAGSRLTVL.

The V call is TRBV12-3 or TRBV12-4, the J call TRBJ2-3; TRBD1 matches 11 bases. The CDR3 is made up of 17 amino acids. V dropped 7 bases and J dropped 0; count of bases not matched to a gene: 9. The CDR3 loop is CASTQTGQGVSTDTQYF. DNA for the CDR3: TGTGCCAGCACCCAAACGGGACAGGGGGTTAGCACAGATACGCAGTATTTT.

This chain joins TRBV20-1 and TRBJ1-1; D gene unclear. V gave up 1 base and J gave up 7 bases, with 13 bases separating them. The V gene's germline CDR1 is DFQATT and CDR2 SNEGSKA (reference sequence). The CDR3 has 13 amino acids. CDR3 in DNA: TGCAGTGCTAGAGGCCCGGACTGGGGTGAAGCTTTCTTT. Protein: CSARGPDWGEAFF.

The chain couples TRBV4-3 to TRBJ2-3; 7 bases match TRBD1. Unmatched junction bases numbered 6, after V lost 1 base and J lost 5 bases. Looked up from germline, CDR1 is LGHNA and CDR2 is YSLEER. There are 15 residues in the CDR3. As DNA, the CDR3 is TGCGCCAGCAGCCAAGCCGGGACAGACCTAGATACGCAGTATTTT. This sequence encodes CASSQAGTDLDTQYF.

The rearrangement joins TRBV23-1 to TRBJ1-1; D perhaps matches TRBD1 (5 bases). TRBV23-1 carries the ORF label, with uncertain function. V shed 4 bases and J shed 3 bases, with 21 bases lying between them. The CDR3 loop spans 17 amino acids. CDR3 sequence (DNA): TGCGCCAGCAGTCTCAAGAGGGGTGGTGGTTCGGACACTGAAGCTTTCTTT. Translated: CASSLKRGGGSDTEAFF.

The J gene is TRBJ2-7, the V gene TRBV20-1; D is possibly TRBD1 or TRBD2 (5 bases each). V lost 0 bases and J lost 1, with 13 bases in between. The germline CDR1 and CDR2 sequences are DFQATT and SNEGSKA (reference sequence). The CDR3 length is 15 residues. As DNA, the CDR3 is TGCAGTGCTAGAGATCGGGGCAGGGCTTCCTACGAGCAGTACTTC. Protein sequence: CSARDRGRASYEQYF.

The chain combines TRBV29-1 with TRBJ2-1, with 16 bases fitting TRBD2. The CDR3 contains 19 residues. The germline V gene encodes CDR1 SQVTM and CDR2 ANQGSEA. J was trimmed by 2 bases and V by 6 bases; bases with no gene match: 13. The CDR3 DNA is TGCAGCGTGGACCCGGGACTAGCGGGGGGGCCTCTGGCCTACAATGAGCAGTTCTTC. Translated, it gives CSVDPGLAGGPLAYNEQFF.

This clonotype has a handful of counts. V is TRBV9 and J is TRBJ1-1; D ambiguous. CDR1 and CDR2 from the germline V gene are SGDLS and YYNGEE. The CDR3 spans 12 residues. V lost 7 bases, J lost 1 base, and 8 bases lay in between. CDR3 DNA sequence: TGTGCCAGCTCTGGAAAGAACACTGAAGCTTTCTTT. It yields the protein CASSGKNTEAFF. Filled out from reference TRBV9 and TRBJ1-1, the complete variable domain reads DSGVTQTPKHLITATGQRVTLRCSPRSGDLSVYWYQQSLDQGLQFLIQYYNGEERAKGNILERFSAQQFPDLHSELNLSSLELGDSALYFCASSGKNTEAFFGQGTRLTVV.

The rearrangement joins TRBV20-1 to TRBJ2-7, with TRBD1 matching 8 bases. The germline gives CDR1 DFQATT, CDR2 SNEGSKA (reference sequence). The CDR3 sequence is 13 residues long. The V and J ends lost 3 bases and 6 bases, in that order; junction bases with no gene match: 7. CDR3 DNA: TGCAGTGCTAGGACAGGGGTCCTAGCCGAGCAGTACTTC. Protein sequence: CSARTGVLAEQYF.

The V call is TRBV9, the J call TRBJ2-2, with D possibly matching TRBD2 (6 bases). CDR1 and CDR2 from the germline V gene are SGDLS and YYNGEE. The CDR3 sequence is 15 residues long. V was cut by 0 bases and J by 1 base, with 7 bases left in between. CDR3 in amino acids: CASSVGAGNTGELFF. Written as DNA, the CDR3 is TGTGCCAGCAGCGTAGGAGCGGGGAACACCGGGGAGCTGTTTTTT.

The chain joins TRBV20-1 to TRBJ2-1; D may match TRBD1 or TRBD2 (5 bases each). The CDR3 runs to 14 residues. V was cut by 1 base and J by 6 bases, with 13 bases left in between. Germline-derived CDR1 and CDR2 are DFQATT and SNEGSKA (reference sequence). CDR3 amino acids: CSARAGLDFNEQFF. For the CDR3, the DNA is TGCAGTGCTAGAGCGGGGCTAGACTTCAATGAGCAGTTCTTC.